This entry lists 19 T cell receptor beta chains sequenced from one sample in a study of T cell changes during pregnancy in multiple sclerosis. The data were produced by immunoSEQ multiplex PCR, yet TCRdb's version contains in-frame clones alone and is incomplete. The sample yields approximately 60,000 clones, about nine tenths seen once. Material: peripheral blood, obtained in the second trimester of pregnancy. These receptors came from a female donor in good health, enrolled as a control in a pregnancy study.

This chain uses TRBV7-8 with TRBJ1-2, with a possible D match to TRBD1 (5 bases). The CDR3 runs 12 residues. The V end lost 5 bases, the J end lost 4 bases, and 8 bases lay between the germline ends. Germline CDR1 SGHVS, CDR2 FQNEAQ. The CDR3 region is CASSDSTYGYTF. CDR3 DNA sequence: TGTGCCAGCAGCGACAGTACCTATGGCTACACCTTC.

The chain joins TRBV5-4 to TRBJ2-3; D possibly corresponds to TRBD2 (5 bases). Germline-derived CDR1 and CDR2 are SGHNT and YYREEE (reference sequence). Trimming took 2 bases from V and 9 from J, leaving 10 bases between them. CDR3 length: 12 residues. The chain's CDR3 is CASSFREGTQYF. CDR3 nucleotide sequence: TGTGCCAGCAGCTTCCGGGAAGGAACGCAGTATTTT.

The J gene is TRBJ1-2, the V gene TRBV11-1; TRBD1 matches at 11 bases. CDR3 length: 15 amino acids. The V gene's germline CDR1 is SGHAT and CDR2 FQDESV (reference sequence). The trim removed 5 bases at V and 7 bases at J, leaving 9 bases unmatched. CDR3 bases: TGTGCCAGCAGCCCACCAGGGACAGGGGGAGGTGGCTACACCTTC. The encoded protein is CASSPPGTGGGGYTF.

The chain joins TRBV15 to TRBJ2-7, with 10 nucleotides matching TRBD2. Germline CDR1 LNHNV, CDR2 YYDKDF (reference sequence). There are 16 residues in the CDR3. Trimming cost V 1 base and J 5 bases; bases outside gene matches: 8. The CDR3 coding sequence is TGTGCCACCAGCAGAGTAGGTAGCGGGAGGTTAAACGAGCAGTACTTC. Its translation: CATSRVGSGRLNEQYF.

The rearrangement links TRBV29-1 to TRBJ2-3; 7 nucleotides line up with TRBD1. The J segment lost 3 bases and the V segment lost 5 bases, leaving 2 bases of the junction unmatched. CDR1 is SQVTM and CDR2 is ANQGSEA in the germline V gene. The CDR3 has 12 amino acids. The CDR3 here is CSVSRGTDTQYF. The CDR3 coding sequence is TGCAGCGTTTCCAGGGGGACAGATACGCAGTATTTT.

The rearrangement joins TRBV7-2 to TRBJ1-3, with 10 bases identical to TRBD1. CDR3 length: 14 amino acids. V lost 5 bases and J lost 6; bases outside the gene matches: 4. Germline V CDR1 and CDR2: SGHTA, FQGNSA. CDR3 nucleotides: TGTGCCAGCAGCAGGGGACAGGGGCAAAACACCATATATTTT. It is translated as CASSRGQGQNTIYF.

This chain joins TRBV14 and TRBJ1-1; the D gene is possibly TRBD1 (5 bases). Germline CDR1 is SGHDN and CDR2 is FVKESK. Trimming cost V 2 bases and J 1 base, with 11 bases left between them. This CDR3 has 15 amino acids. Here the CDR3 DNA reads TGTGCCAGCAGCCAAAACAGGCGGGGGAACACTGAAGCTTTCTTT. It codes for CASSQNRRGNTEAFF. The full variable domain, in which reference TRBV14 and TRBJ1-1 provide the parts outside the CDR3, is EAGVTQFPSHSVIEKGQTVTLRCDPISGHDNLYWYRRVMGKEIKFLLHFVKESKQDESGMPNNRFLAERTGGTYSTLKVQPAELEDSGVYFCASSQNRRGNTEAFFGQGTRLTVV.

The gene calls are TRBV4-1 and TRBJ2-7, with 8 bases lining up with TRBD2. This CDR3 is 16 amino acids long. The trim removed 3 bases at V and 6 bases at J, leaving 13 bases unmatched. The germline V gene has CDR1 MGHRA and CDR2 YSYEKL. The chain's CDR3 is CASSQGLGAGGSEQYF. As DNA, the CDR3 is TGCGCCAGCAGCCAGGGTTTAGGGGCGGGAGGATCCGAGCAGTACTTC.

This clone appeared once. This sequence joins TRBV11-2 and TRBJ2-1; possible D gene TRBD2, 7 bases. Trimming removed 8 bases from V and 6 bases from J, with 14 bases in between. This CDR3 is built from 13 residues. CDR1 and CDR2 from the germline V gene are SGHAT and FQNNGV. CDR3 nucleotides: TGTGCCAGCGAGGGGGGGGCGGGCAATGAGCAGTTCTTC. Translating gives CASEGGAGNEQFF.

The chain combines TRBV7-3 with TRBJ2-3; 13 nucleotides match TRBD2. The J segment lost 6 bases and the V segment lost 5 bases, leaving 5 bases of the junction unmatched. CDR3 size: 15 residues. In germline, CDR1 is SGHTA, CDR2 FQGTGA. CDR3 loop: CASSRGLAGADTQYF. For the CDR3, the DNA is TGTGCCAGCAGCCGAGGACTAGCGGGAGCCGATACGCAGTATTTT.

The CDR3 nucleotides are TGCGCCAGCAGCTTGTTGACAGAAAATTCACCCCTCCACTTT. It codes for CASSLLTENSPLHF. The rearrangement uses TRBV5-1 and TRBJ1-6, with D maybe TRBD1 (5 bases). V was cut by 1 base and J by 7 bases, with 9 bases left in between. This CDR3 is built from 14 residues. CDR1 SGHRS and CDR2 YFSETQ come from the germline V gene. The full variable domain, with the rest looked up from reference TRBV5-1 and TRBJ1-6, is KAGVTQTPRYLIKTRGQQVTLSCSPISGHRSVSWYQQTPGQGLQFLFEYFSETQRNKGNFPGRFSGRQFSNSRSEMNVSTLELGDSALYLCASSLLTENSPLHFGNGTRLTVT.

The chain carries TRBV6-1 and TRBJ2-1; TRBD2 aligns across 12 bases. Germline lookup yields CDR1 MNHNS and CDR2 SASEGT. This CDR3 comprises 15 residues. The V and J ends lost 2 bases and 4 bases, in that order; junction bases with no gene match: 0. The CDR3 is CASSELAGGYNEQFF. The CDR3 region has the DNA TGTGCCAGCAGTGAACTAGCGGGGGGGTACAATGAGCAGTTCTTC.

The chain uses TRBV28 and TRBJ2-2; 15 bases match TRBD2. This CDR3 is built from 18 residues. From germline, CDR1 is MDHEN and CDR2 SYDVKM. The V and J ends lost 4 bases and 1 base, in that order; junction bases with no gene match: 4. This chain's CDR3 is CASSSGLAGGRNTGELFF. The DNA of the CDR3 is TGTGCCAGCAGTTCGGGACTAGCGGGAGGAAGGAACACCGGGGAGCTGTTTTTT.

The V and J genes are TRBV11-3 and TRBJ2-2; D is undetermined. Germline CDR1 reads SGHNT; CDR2 reads YENEEA. There are 12 residues in the CDR3. The V gene lost 8 bases and the J gene lost 3 bases, with 7 bases spanning the gap. The CDR3, as DNA: TGTGCCAGCCGGGTCGACACCGGGGAGCTGTTTTTT. Translation: CASRVDTGELFF.

V usage is TRBV7-2 and J usage is TRBJ2-7; D may be TRBD2 (5 bases). The CDR3 runs to 16 residues. In germline, CDR1 is SGHTA, CDR2 FQGNSA. Deletions cut 2 bases from V and 1 base from J, with 15 bases between. The CDR3 region has the DNA TGTGCCAGCAGCTTAAGTTTGGGGAGAGTGTCCTACGAGCAGTACTTC. This encodes CASSLSLGRVSYEQYF.

The chain couples TRBV13 to TRBJ1-6, with 8 nucleotides matching TRBD1. CDR3 length: 13 residues. Unmatched junction bases numbered 6, after V lost 8 bases and J lost 9 bases. Germline-derived CDR1 and CDR2 are PRHDT and FYEKMQ (reference sequence). The CDR3: CASLQGAGSPLHF. The CDR3 DNA sequence: TGTGCCAGCCTTCAGGGGGCTGGTTCACCCCTCCACTTT.

On this clone: The sample contains more than one DNA sequence encoding this CDR3. The chain carries TRBV19 and TRBJ2-1; tentative D call: TRBD2 (6 bases). Deletions cut 3 bases from V and 5 bases from J, with 8 bases between. The CDR3 contains 13 residues. CDR1 and CDR2 from the germline V gene are LNHDA and SQIVND (reference sequence). The CDR3 protein is CASSIGGNNEQFF. The CDR3 DNA sequence: TGTGCCAGTAGTATCGGAGGGAACAATGAGCAGTTCTTC.

The CDR3 nucleotides are TGTGCCAGTACGCCTGCTCGGGAGGGAGTGGTAGATACGCAGTATTTT. Its translation is CASTPAREGVVDTQYF. V and J are TRBV19 and TRBJ2-3; 8 bases align to TRBD2. CDR1 is LNHDA and CDR2 is SQIVND in the germline V gene (reference sequence). After removal of 7 bases from V and 5 bases from J, the junction contained 14 bases not matched to a gene. The CDR3 runs to 16 residues.

This sequence joins TRBV15 and TRBJ2-1, with a weak D call TRBD2 (8 bases). The CDR3 has 17 amino acids. The germline V and J ends were trimmed by 6 bases and 5 bases, with 23 bases remaining between them. The germline gives CDR1 LNHNV, CDR2 YYDKDF (reference sequence). The DNA for the CDR3 is TGTGCCACCAGTAGGAGGGGGCTCGGGGGGGACCACAATGAGCAGTTCTTC. As protein: CATSRRGLGGDHNEQFF. Drawing the rest from reference TRBV15 and TRBJ2-1, the complete variable domain is DAMVIQNPRYQVTQFGKPVTLSCSQTLNHNVMYWYQQKSSQAPKLLFHYYDKDFNNEADTPDNFQSRRPNTSFCFLDIRSPGLGDTAMYLCATSRRGLGGDHNEQFFGPGTRLTVL.